This T cell receptor (beta chain) was retrieved from a study of shared clonotypes between healthy human individuals. Study outcomes and limitations: Tissues were not sampled, only blood, and their repertoires likely differ.

Comment on this clone: What it binds is not known. Other nucleotide sequences from this sample produce the same CDR3.

V shed 0 bases and J shed 2 bases, with 24 bases lying between them. Germline V lookup: CDR1 SGHNT, CDR2 YYREEE (reference sequence). This CDR3 has 20 amino acids. Participating donors were healthy, HIV-negative adults free of recent acute infections or vaccinations. CD45RA+ naive and CD45RA-negative memory subsets were separated from CD4+ cells. Investigators spread the genomic DNA of each subset evenly over several immunoSEQ plates. TCRdb's table, derived via immunoSEQ multiplex PCR, lists solely in-frame clones and lacks some. The table includes approximately 250,000 clones, 65% detected once. This TCR derives from a man aged 25 to 40 in good health. This chain links TRBV5-4 with TRBJ2-4; D possibly corresponds to TRBD2 (5 bases). The sequenced material came from memory CD4+ T cells sorted from blood. Subset in this sample: CD45RA-negative fraction. CDR3 region: CASSLEPGGSPAPSKNIQYF. The DNA for the CDR3 is TGTGCCAGCAGCTTGGAACCAGGAGGATCACCGGCCCCATCCAAAAACATTCAGTACTTC.